Each of the 19 T cell receptor beta chains below was sequenced from the same sample in a study of CD8 T cells in ankylosing spondylitis. A single record per CDR3 protein comes from TCRdb applying MiXCR to the 5' RACE reads. The sample carries 150,000 or so distinct CDR3 sequences, 25% to 35% recorded once. The sequenced material came from synovial fluid, either unsorted or a sorted T cell fraction (not recorded which). These TCRs come from a male donor with ankylosing spondylitis.

The CDR3 is CSAARSKTDTQYF. As DNA, the CDR3 is TGCAGTGCTGCCCGTTCAAAAACAGATACGCAGTATTTT. V is TRBV20-1 and J is TRBJ2-3; D is uncertain. Trimming removed 5 bases at V and 3 bases at J, with 12 bases between. CDR1 is DFQATT and CDR2 is SNEGSKA in the germline V gene (reference sequence). This CDR3 has 13 residues.

This clonotype has just a few counts. The chain links TRBV19 to TRBJ2-7, with 9 bases fitting TRBD2. The V segment lost 6 bases and the J segment 0 bases; nucleotides outside the gene matches: 6. Germline V lookup: CDR1 LNHDA, CDR2 SQIVND (reference sequence). The CDR3 is 15 amino acids. In DNA form, the CDR3 reads TGTGCCAGTAGCTGGACTAGCGAAAGCTCCTACGAGCAGTACTTC. Residues: CASSWTSESSYEQYF. The full variable domain, completed using reference TRBV19 and TRBJ2-7, is DGGITQSPKYLFRKEGQNVTLSCEQNLNHDAMYWYRQDPGQGLRLIYYSQIVNDFQKGDIAEGYSVSREKKESFPLTVTSAQKNPTAFYLCASSWTSESSYEQYFGPGTRLTVT.

A few counts support this clonotype. The V gene is TRBV20-1, the J gene TRBJ2-2; TRBD2 aligns across 9 bases. The CDR3 length is 16 residues. Germline CDR1 is DFQATT and CDR2 is SNEGSKA (reference sequence). The V gene end was trimmed by 0 bases and the J gene end by 2 bases; junction bases not matched to a gene: 4. CDR3 in DNA: TGCAGTGCTAGAGATCTGACTAGCGGCAACACCGGGGAGCTGTTTTTT. Protein: CSARDLTSGNTGELFF.

The V call is TRBV9, the J call TRBJ2-5, with 16 bases lining up with TRBD2. V was clipped by 4 bases and J by 5 bases; unmatched bases: 8. CDR1 SGDLS and CDR2 YYNGEE come from the germline V gene. This CDR3 is built from 17 residues. In DNA form, the CDR3 reads TGTGCCAGCAGCACACGGGGACTAGCGGGAGGGCCTGAGACCCAGTACTTC. Translated: CASSTRGLAGGPETQYF.

The V call is TRBV7-2, the J call TRBJ2-1, with a weak D call TRBD2 (6 bases). The CDR3 runs to 14 residues. The V gene's germline CDR1 is SGHTA and CDR2 FQGNSA. Deletions cut 2 bases from V and 10 bases from J, with 15 bases between. The DNA for the CDR3 is TGTGCCAGCAGCTTATTTCTTAGGGCGGGAGAGCAGTTCTTC. As protein: CASSLFLRAGEQFF.

The sample holds many counts of this clonotype. The chain recombines TRBV7-6 with TRBJ2-1; 10 bases match TRBD2. With V trimmed by 6 bases and J by 2 bases, 4 bases remained unmatched. The CDR3 totals 15 residues. Germline values: CDR1 SGHVS, CDR2 FNYEAQ. The CDR3 DNA reads TGTGCCAGCAGTCAGCGGGAGGGAGCCTACAATGAGCAGTTCTTC. Encoded protein: CASSQREGAYNEQFF.

J is TRBJ2-1 and V is TRBV11-2, with 7 bases that match TRBD2. V shed 0 bases and J 4 bases; nucleotides not matched to a gene: 6. Looked up from germline, CDR1 is SGHAT and CDR2 is FQNNGV. This CDR3 spans 16 amino acids. The CDR3 loop is CASSLDIGGGYNEQFF. For the CDR3, the DNA is TGTGCCAGCAGCTTAGATATCGGCGGGGGATACAATGAGCAGTTCTTC.

In this sample, this clonotype turned up many times. The chain combines TRBV7-9 with TRBJ2-7; 11 bases agree with TRBD2. Looked up from germline, CDR1 is SEHNR and CDR2 is FQNEAQ (reference sequence). Germline trimming cut 5 bases from V and 6 bases from J; bases unmatched to any gene: 12. This CDR3 has 16 amino acids. CDR3 amino acids: CASSTGTSGVPGEQYF. CDR3 DNA sequence: TGTGCCAGCAGCACCGGGACTAGCGGAGTGCCGGGCGAGCAGTACTTC.

At least ten counts were recorded for this clonotype. The chain has TRBV5-1 and TRBJ2-5, with TRBD2 matching 9 bases. The CDR3 totals 15 residues. J was trimmed by 5 bases and V by 2 bases; bases with no gene match: 7. Germline CDR1 SGHRS, CDR2 YFSETQ. DNA for the CDR3: TGCGCCAGCAGCTTCAAGCGGGGGGCCCGGGAGACCCAGTACTTC. Protein product: CASSFKRGARETQYF.

This clonotype appeared many times. This sequence joins TRBV5-1 and TRBJ2-1, with 8 positions matching TRBD2. The CDR3 is 15 amino acids. Trimming took 0 bases from V and 8 from J; bases not matched to a gene: 7. Germline-derived CDR1 and CDR2 are SGHRS and YFSETQ. Here the CDR3 reads CASSLAGTSYDEQFF. As DNA, the CDR3 is TGCGCCAGCAGCTTGGCCGGGACTAGTTATGATGAGCAGTTCTTC.

The chain is built from TRBV5-1 and TRBJ2-3; TRBD2 might be the D (6 bases). This CDR3 contains 15 residues. V was trimmed by 4 bases and J by 0 bases, leaving 12 bases between them. CDR1 and CDR2 (germline): SGHRS, YFSETQ. The CDR3 DNA is TGCGCCAGCAGCGCGGGACTGAAGAGCACAGATACGCAGTATTTT. Translated, it gives CASSAGLKSTDTQYF.

Only a few counts were recorded for this clonotype. The V gene is TRBV15, the J gene TRBJ2-2; 7 bases are a match to TRBD1. CDR3 size: 14 residues. The germline V gene encodes CDR1 LNHNV and CDR2 YYDKDF (reference sequence). The J segment lost 4 bases and the V segment lost 4 bases, leaving 3 bases of the junction unmatched. CDR3 in DNA: TGTGCCACCAGCAAGGACAGGCCCACCGGGGAGCTGTTTTTT. It encodes CATSKDRPTGELFF.

J is TRBJ2-7 and V is TRBV6-5; D gene ambiguous. Trimming cost V 4 bases and J 3 bases, with 13 bases left between them. CDR3 size: 14 residues. The germline gives CDR1 MNHEY, CDR2 SVGAGI. The CDR3, as DNA: TGTGCCAGCAGTTCAGACATAAAGGGCTACGAGCAGTACTTC. It yields the protein CASSSDIKGYEQYF.

The chain is built from TRBV12-3 or TRBV12-4 and TRBJ2-1; no definite D call. The CDR3 loop spans 15 amino acids. Trimming pared 5 bases from V and 7 bases from J, leaving 18 bases between. CDR3 coding DNA: TGTGCCAGCAGTACGCCCTCGGCCCTCTCGAATGAGCAGTTCTTC. Translating gives CASSTPSALSNEQFF.

This clonotype has more than one count but fewer than ten. This chain joins TRBV6-1 and TRBJ1-2, with TRBD1 matching over 9 bases. V lost 7 bases and J lost 2; bases outside the gene matches: 20. CDR3 length: 19 residues. Looked up from germline, CDR1 is MNHNS and CDR2 is SASEGT. CDR3 in DNA: TGTGCCAGCACCAACCTCCAGGGACAGGGAAAAGTTGGGAACTATGGCTACACCTTC. It specifies CASTNLQGQGKVGNYGYTF.

V and J are TRBV7-9 and TRBJ1-6; D not certain. Germline CDR1 SEHNR, CDR2 FQNEAQ (reference sequence). Trimming took 6 bases from V and 7 from J, leaving 10 bases between them. There are 13 residues in the CDR3. The chain's CDR3 is CASRVGVNSPLHF. The CDR3 DNA reads TGTGCCAGCAGGGTGGGCGTGAATTCACCCCTCCACTTT. The full variable domain, with the rest looked up from reference TRBV7-9 and TRBJ1-6, is DTGVSQNPRHKITKRGQNVTFRCDPISEHNRLYWYRQTLGQGPEFLTYFQNEAQLEKSRLLSDRFSAERPKGSFSTLEIQRTEQGDSAMYLCASRVGVNSPLHFGNGTRLTVT.

V and J are TRBV7-9 and TRBJ2-2, with D possibly called TRBD1 or TRBD2 (5 bases each). V lost 3 bases, J lost 1 base, and 9 bases lay in between. CDR1 SEHNR and CDR2 FQNEAQ come from the germline V gene (reference sequence). The CDR3 loop spans 15 amino acids. The CDR3 loop is CASSLGDRNTGELFF. The CDR3 coding sequence is TGTGCCAGCAGCTTGGGGGACCGGAACACCGGGGAGCTGTTTTTT.

V gene TRBV12-3 or TRBV12-4 combines with J gene TRBJ2-1; 10 bases fit TRBD2. The CDR3 contains 15 residues. Trimming removed 4 bases from V and 6 bases from J; junction bases left unmatched: 6. The chain's CDR3 is CASSYSGGAVNEQFF. The CDR3 DNA reads TGTGCCAGCAGTTACAGCGGGGGGGCCGTCAATGAGCAGTTCTTC.

The V and J genes are TRBV24-1 and TRBJ2-1; perhaps TRBD1 as D (6 bases). The ends were cut back, 4 bases at V and 10 bases at J, with 13 bases in the middle. This CDR3 is 13 amino acids long. The germline V gene has CDR1 KGHDR and CDR2 SFDVKD. This CDR3 reads CATSDPGQGEQFF. The CDR3 DNA sequence: TGTGCCACCAGTGACCCGGGACAAGGGGAGCAGTTCTTC.